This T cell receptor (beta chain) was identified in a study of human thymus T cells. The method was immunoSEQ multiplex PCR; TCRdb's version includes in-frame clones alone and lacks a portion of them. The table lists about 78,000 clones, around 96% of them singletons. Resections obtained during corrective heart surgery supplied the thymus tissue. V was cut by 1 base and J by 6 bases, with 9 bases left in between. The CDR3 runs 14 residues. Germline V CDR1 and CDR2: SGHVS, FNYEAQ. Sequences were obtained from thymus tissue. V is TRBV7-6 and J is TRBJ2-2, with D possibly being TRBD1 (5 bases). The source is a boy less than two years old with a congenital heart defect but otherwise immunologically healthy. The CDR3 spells CASSLEGHPGELFF. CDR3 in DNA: TGTGCCAGCAGCTTAGAGGGGCATCCCGGGGAGCTGTTTTTT.